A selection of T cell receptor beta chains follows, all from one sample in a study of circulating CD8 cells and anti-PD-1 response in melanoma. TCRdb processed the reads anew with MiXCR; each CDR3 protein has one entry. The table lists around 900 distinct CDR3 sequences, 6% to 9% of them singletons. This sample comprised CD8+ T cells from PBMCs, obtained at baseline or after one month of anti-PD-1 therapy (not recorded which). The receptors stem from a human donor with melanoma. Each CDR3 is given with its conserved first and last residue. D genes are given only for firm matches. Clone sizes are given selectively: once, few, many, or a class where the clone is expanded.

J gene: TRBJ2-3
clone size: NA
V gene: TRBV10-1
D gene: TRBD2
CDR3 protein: CASSDSTSGDTDTQYF
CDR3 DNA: TGCGCCAGCAGTGACTCGACTAGCGGGGACACAGATACGCAGTATTTT

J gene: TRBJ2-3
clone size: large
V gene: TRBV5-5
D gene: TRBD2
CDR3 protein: CASSLVERSGGRGDTQYF
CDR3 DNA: TGTGCCAGCAGCTTAGTGGAGCGTAGCGGGGGACGGGGAGATACGCAGTATTTT

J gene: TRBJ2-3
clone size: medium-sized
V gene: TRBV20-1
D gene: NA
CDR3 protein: CSARPLDTQYF
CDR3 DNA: TGCAGTGCTAGGCCTCTAGATACGCAGTATTTT

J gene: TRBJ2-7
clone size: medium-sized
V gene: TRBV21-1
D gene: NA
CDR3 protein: CASSLRLNGPLDRTECYEQYF
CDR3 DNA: TGTGCCAGCAGCTTAAGACTCAATGGCCCGCTGGACCGGACAGAGTGCTACGAGCAGTACTTC

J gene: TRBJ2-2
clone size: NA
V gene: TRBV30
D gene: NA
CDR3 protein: CAWIHRKTGELFF
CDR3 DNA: TGTGCCTGGATACACAGAAAGACCGGGGAGCTGTTTTTT

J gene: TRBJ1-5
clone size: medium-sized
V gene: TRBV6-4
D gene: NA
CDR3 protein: CASSDGDGQPQHF
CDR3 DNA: TGTGCCAGCAGTGATGGGGACGGTCAGCCCCAGCATTTT

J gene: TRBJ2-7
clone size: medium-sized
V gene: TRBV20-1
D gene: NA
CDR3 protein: CSASGESHYEQYF
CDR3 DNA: TGCAGTGCTAGTGGGGAGTCCCACTACGAGCAGTACTTC

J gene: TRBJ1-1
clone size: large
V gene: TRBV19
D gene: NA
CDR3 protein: CASSRGTENAEAFF
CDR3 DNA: TGTGCCAGTAGTAGGGGGACCGAAAACGCGGAAGCTTTCTTT

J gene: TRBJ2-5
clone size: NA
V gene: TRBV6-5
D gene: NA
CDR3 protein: CASRPLTGSGETQYF
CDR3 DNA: TGTGCCAGCAGGCCACTGACAGGATCCGGAGAGACCCAGTACTTC

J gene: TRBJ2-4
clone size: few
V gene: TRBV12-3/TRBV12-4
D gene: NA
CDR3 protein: CASSPHGGSIDIQYF
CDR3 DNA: TGTGCCAGCAGTCCTCACGGGGGCTCGATTGACATTCAGTACTTC

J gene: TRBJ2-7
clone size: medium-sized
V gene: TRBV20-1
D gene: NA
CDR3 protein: CSARGDLHEQYF
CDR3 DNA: TGCAGTGCTAGGGGGGACCTCCACGAGCAGTACTTC

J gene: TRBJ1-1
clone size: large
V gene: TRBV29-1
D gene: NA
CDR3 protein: CSVDAGAAEAFF
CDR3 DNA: TGCAGCGTTGATGCAGGGGCCGCTGAAGCTTTCTTT

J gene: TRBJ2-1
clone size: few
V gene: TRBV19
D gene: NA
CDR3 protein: CASTSDPTNEQFF
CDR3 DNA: TGTGCCAGTACCTCAGACCCCACCAATGAGCAGTTCTTC

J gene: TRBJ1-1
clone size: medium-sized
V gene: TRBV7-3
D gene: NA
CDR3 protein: CASSKEVNTEAFF
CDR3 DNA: TGTGCCAGCAGCAAGGAGGTGAACACTGAAGCTTTCTTT

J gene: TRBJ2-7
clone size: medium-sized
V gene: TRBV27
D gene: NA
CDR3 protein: CASSWGGGSIYEQYF
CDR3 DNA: TGTGCCAGCTCATGGGGAGGGGGCAGCATATACGAGCAGTACTTC

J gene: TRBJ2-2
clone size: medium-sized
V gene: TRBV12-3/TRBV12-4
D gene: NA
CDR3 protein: CASSTFRAIQNTGELFF
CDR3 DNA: TGTGCCAGCAGTACATTCCGGGCCATACAAAACACCGGGGAGCTGTTTTTT

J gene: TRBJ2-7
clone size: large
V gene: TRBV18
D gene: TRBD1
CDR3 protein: CASSPRDRGIHEQYF
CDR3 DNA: TGTGCCAGCTCACCACGGGACAGGGGTATCCACGAGCAGTACTTC

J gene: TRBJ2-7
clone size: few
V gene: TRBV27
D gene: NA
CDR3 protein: CASSLSGRGAEQYF
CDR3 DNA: TGTGCCAGCAGTTTATCTGGACGAGGAGCCGAGCAGTACTTC

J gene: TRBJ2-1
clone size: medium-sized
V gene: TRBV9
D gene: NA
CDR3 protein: CASSWDSGHEQFF
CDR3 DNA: TGTGCCAGCAGTTGGGACAGCGGGCATGAGCAGTTCTTC

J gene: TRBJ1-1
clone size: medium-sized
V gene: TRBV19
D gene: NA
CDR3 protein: CASIGQGNTEAFF
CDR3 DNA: TGTGCCAGTATCGGGCAGGGGAACACTGAAGCTTTCTTT

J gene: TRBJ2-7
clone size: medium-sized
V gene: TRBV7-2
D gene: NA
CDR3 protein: CASSLEVSGYEQYF
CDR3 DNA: TGTGCCAGCAGCCTGGAAGTCTCAGGGTACGAGCAGTACTTC

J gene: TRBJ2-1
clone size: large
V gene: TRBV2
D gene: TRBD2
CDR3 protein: CAGSPARGMNEQFF
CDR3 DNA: TGTGCCGGAAGCCCTGCGCGGGGGATGAATGAGCAGTTCTTC

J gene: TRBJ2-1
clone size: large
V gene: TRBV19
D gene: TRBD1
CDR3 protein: CASSMWGQGMNEQFF
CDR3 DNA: TGTGCCAGTAGTATGTGGGGACAGGGAATGAATGAGCAGTTCTTC

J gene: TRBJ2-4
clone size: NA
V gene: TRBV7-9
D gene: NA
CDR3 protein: CASSPRTEVAKNIQYF
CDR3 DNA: TGTGCCAGCAGCCCTAGGACAGAGGTGGCCAAAAACATTCAGTACTTC

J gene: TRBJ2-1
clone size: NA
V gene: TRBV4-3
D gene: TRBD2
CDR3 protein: CASSQGIGGDYNEQFF
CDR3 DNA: TGCGCCAGCAGCCAAGGCATCGGGGGGGACTACAATGAGCAGTTCTTC

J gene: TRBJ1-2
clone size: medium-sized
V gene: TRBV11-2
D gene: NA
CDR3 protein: CASSHLPRVDGYTF
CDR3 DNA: TGTGCCAGCAGCCATCTCCCCCGTGTCGATGGCTACACCTTC

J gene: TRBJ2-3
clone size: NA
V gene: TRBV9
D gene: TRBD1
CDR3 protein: CASSVEAGGSYTDTQYF
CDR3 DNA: TGTGCCAGCAGCGTAGAGGCAGGGGGATCATACACAGATACGCAGTATTTT

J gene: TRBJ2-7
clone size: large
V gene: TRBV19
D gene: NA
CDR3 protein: CASSIRAGQTEQYF
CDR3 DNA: TGTGCCAGTAGTATAAGGGCGGGACAGACCGAGCAGTACTTC

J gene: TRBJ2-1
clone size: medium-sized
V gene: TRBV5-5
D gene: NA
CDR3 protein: CASSLQGLPNNEQFF
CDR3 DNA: TGTGCCAGCAGTTTACAGGGACTCCCCAACAATGAGCAGTTCTTC

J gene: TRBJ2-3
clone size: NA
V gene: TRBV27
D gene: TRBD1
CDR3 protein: CASRPPPGQGSTDTQYF
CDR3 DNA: TGTGCCAGCAGGCCACCCCCGGGACAGGGTAGCACAGATACGCAGTATTTT

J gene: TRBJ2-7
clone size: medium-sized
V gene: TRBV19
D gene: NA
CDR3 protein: CASSIWAGEYEQYF
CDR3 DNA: TGTGCCAGTAGTATTTGGGCAGGAGAATACGAGCAGTACTTC

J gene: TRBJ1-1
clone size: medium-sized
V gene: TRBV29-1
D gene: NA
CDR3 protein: CSVEVDGMNTEAFF
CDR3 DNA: TGCAGCGTTGAAGTAGACGGGATGAACACTGAAGCTTTCTTT

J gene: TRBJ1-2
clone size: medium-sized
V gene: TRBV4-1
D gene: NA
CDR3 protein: CASSQERRATNYGYTF
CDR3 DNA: TGCGCCAGCAGCCAAGAACGCAGGGCAACTAACTATGGCTACACCTTC

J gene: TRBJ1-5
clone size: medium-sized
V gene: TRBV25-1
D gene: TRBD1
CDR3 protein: CASSGEEGAGQPQHF
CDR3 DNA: TGTGCCAGCAGTGGGGAGGAGGGGGCTGGGCAGCCCCAGCATTTT

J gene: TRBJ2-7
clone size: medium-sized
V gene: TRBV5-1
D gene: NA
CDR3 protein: CASSLESGVAYEQYF
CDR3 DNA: TGCGCCAGCAGCTTGGAATCGGGGGTGGCCTACGAGCAGTACTTC

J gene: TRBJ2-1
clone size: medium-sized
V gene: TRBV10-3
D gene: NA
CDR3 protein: CAITGDSYNEQFF
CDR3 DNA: TGTGCCATCACGGGGGACTCCTACAATGAGCAGTTCTTC

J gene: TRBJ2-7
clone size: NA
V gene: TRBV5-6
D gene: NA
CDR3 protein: CASSLAVGVYEQYF
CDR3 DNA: TGTGCCAGCAGCTTGGCCGTGGGAGTCTACGAGCAGTACTTC

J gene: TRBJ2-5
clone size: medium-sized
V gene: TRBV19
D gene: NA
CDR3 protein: CASSPSRARGETQYF
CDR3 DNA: TGTGCCAGTAGTCCGTCCCGGGCCAGGGGCGAGACCCAGTACTTC

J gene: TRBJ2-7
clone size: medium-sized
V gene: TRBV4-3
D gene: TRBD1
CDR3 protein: CASSEDRGPLYEQYF
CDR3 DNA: TGCGCCAGCAGCGAAGACAGGGGCCCACTCTACGAGCAGTACTTC

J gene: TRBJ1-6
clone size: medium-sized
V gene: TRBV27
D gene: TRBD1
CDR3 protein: CASSLVQGAGSPLHF
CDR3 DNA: TGTGCCAGCAGTTTAGTACAGGGGGCAGGTTCACCCCTCCACTTT

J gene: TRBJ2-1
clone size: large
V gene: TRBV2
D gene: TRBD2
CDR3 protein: CASSEATSSNEQFF
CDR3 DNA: TGTGCCAGCAGTGAAGCGACTAGCTCCAATGAGCAGTTCTTC

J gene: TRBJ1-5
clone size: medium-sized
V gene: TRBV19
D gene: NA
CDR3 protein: CASVGTSNQPQHF
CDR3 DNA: TGTGCCAGTGTTGGGACTAGCAATCAGCCCCAGCATTTT

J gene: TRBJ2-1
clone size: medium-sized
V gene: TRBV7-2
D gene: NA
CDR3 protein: CASSQDFSYNEQFF
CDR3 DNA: TGTGCCAGCAGCCAGGATTTCTCCTACAATGAGCAGTTCTTC

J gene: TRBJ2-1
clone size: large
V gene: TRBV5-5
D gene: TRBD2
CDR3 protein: CASSLDPSGGYNEQFF
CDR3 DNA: TGTGCCAGCAGCTTGGATCCTAGCGGGGGTTACAATGAGCAGTTCTTC

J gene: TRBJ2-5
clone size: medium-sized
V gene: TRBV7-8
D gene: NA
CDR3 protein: CASRRAGAQETQYF
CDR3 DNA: TGTGCCAGCAGAAGAGCGGGTGCTCAAGAGACCCAGTACTTC

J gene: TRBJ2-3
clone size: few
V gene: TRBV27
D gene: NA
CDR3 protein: CASSLFGGTDTQYF
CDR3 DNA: TGTGCCAGCAGTTTATTCGGAGGCACAGATACGCAGTATTTT

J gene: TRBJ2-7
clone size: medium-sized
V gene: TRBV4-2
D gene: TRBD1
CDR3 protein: CASSQDVGTGSHEQYF
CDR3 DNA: TGTGCCAGCAGCCAAGATGTGGGGACAGGGTCACACGAGCAGTACTTC

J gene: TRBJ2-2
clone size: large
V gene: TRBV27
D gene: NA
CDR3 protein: CASSSHLNTGELFF
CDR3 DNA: TGTGCCAGCAGTTCACACTTGAACACCGGGGAGCTGTTTTTT

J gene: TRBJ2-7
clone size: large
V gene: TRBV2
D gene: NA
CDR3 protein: CASGRDTLTNEQYF
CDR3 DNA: TGTGCCAGCGGGCGGGACACCCTGACCAACGAGCAGTACTTC

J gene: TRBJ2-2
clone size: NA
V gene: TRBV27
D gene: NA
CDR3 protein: CASSLWGGGELFF
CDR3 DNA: TGTGCCAGCAGTTTATGGGGAGGCGGGGAGCTGTTTTTT

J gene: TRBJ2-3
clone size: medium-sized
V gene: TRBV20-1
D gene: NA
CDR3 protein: CSAGRRLSTDTQYF
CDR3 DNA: TGCAGTGCTGGTAGACGGCTTAGCACAGATACGCAGTATTTT

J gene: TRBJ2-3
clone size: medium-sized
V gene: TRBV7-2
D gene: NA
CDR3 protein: CASSFGPYTDTQYF
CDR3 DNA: TGTGCCAGCAGCTTCGGTCCCTACACAGATACGCAGTATTTT

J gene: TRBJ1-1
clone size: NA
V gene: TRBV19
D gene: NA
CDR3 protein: CASTFASTSTEAFF
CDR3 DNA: TGTGCCAGTACGTTCGCCAGCACAAGCACTGAAGCTTTCTTT

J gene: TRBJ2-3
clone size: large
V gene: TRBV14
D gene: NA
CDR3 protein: CASSQEWGPGTDTQYF
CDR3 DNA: TGTGCCAGCAGCCAAGAATGGGGGCCTGGGACAGATACGCAGTATTTT